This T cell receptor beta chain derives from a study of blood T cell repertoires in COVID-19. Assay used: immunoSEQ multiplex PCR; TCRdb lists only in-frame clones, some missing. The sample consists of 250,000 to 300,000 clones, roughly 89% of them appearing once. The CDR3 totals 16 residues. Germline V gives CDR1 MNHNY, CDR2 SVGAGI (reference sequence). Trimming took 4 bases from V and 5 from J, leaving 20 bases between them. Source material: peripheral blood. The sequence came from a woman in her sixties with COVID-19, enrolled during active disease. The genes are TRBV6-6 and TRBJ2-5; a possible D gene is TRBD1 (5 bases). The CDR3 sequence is CASSSVGPWGRETQYF. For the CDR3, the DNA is TGTGCCAGCAGTTCCGTGGGCCCGTGGGGCCGGGAGACCCAGTACTTC.